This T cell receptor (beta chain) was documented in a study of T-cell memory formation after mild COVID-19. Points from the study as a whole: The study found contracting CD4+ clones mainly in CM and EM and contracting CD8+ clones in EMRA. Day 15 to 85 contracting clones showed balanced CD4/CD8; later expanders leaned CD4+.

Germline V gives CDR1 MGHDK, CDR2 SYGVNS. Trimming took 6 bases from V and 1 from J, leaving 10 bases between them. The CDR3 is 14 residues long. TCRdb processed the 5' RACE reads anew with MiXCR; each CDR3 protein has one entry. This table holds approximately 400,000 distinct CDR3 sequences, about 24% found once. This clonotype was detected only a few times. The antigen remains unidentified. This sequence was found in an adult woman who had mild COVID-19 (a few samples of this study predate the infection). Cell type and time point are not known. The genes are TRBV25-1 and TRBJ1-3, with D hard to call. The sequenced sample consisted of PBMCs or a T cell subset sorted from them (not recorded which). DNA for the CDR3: TGTGCCAGCAGCCAACGAGGATCTGGAAACACCATATATTTT. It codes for CASSQRGSGNTIYF.